Shown below are 7 T cell receptor beta chains from a single sample sequenced in a study of Graves' ophthalmopathy and Graves' hyperthyroidism. Investigators amplified TCR beta CDR3 regions from RNA transcripts. HTBI-primed RT-PCR formed the first round, and a multiplex PCR formed the second. TCRdb redid the calling of the multiplex PCR reads with MiXCR, one entry per CDR3 protein. The sample carries over 200,000 distinct CDR3 sequences, roughly 27% recorded once. Sequencing input: peripheral blood. The receptors stem from a man aged 50-59 years with Graves' ophthalmopathy.

The gene calls are TRBV28 and TRBJ2-7; 10 bases fit TRBD2. V gave up 3 bases and J gave up 2 bases; unmatched junction bases: 4. This CDR3 has 15 residues. Germline V lookup: CDR1 MDHEN, CDR2 SYDVKM. Written as DNA, the CDR3 is TGTGCCAGCAGTTTTCTAGCGGGAGCGGCCTACGAGCAGTACTTC. The encoded protein is CASSFLAGAAYEQYF.

At least ten counts were recorded for this clonotype. CDR3 sequence (DNA): TGTGCCAGCAGTTTCACAGGAGGAGGGGAAGAGACCCAGTACTTC. Translating it yields CASSFTGGGEETQYF. The J gene is TRBJ2-5, the V gene TRBV12-3 or TRBV12-4, with D possibly matching TRBD2 (6 bases). Trimming took 3 bases from V and 3 from J, leaving 14 bases between them. This CDR3 has 15 amino acids.

In its sample, this clonotype was seen many times. The chain is built from TRBV7-2 and TRBJ2-5; D remains ambiguous. This CDR3 is 13 amino acids long. The germline V gene has CDR1 SGHTA and CDR2 FQGNSA. The V end lost 3 bases, the J end lost 4 bases, and 9 bases lay between the germline ends. As DNA, the CDR3 is TGTGCCAGCAGCTTGTGGGTAGGAGAGACCCAGTACTTC. It yields the protein CASSLWVGETQYF.

This clonotype was recorded at least ten times. The chain has TRBV6-5 and TRBJ2-7; D possibly corresponds to TRBD2 (7 bases). CDR3 length equals 16 residues. Germline CDR1 and CDR2: MNHEY and SVGAGI. V was trimmed by 5 bases and J by 6 bases, leaving 23 bases between them. DNA of the CDR3: TGTGCCAGCAGTACCCCGGCGGGCACGGGGGGCCGCGAGCAGTACTTC. Residues: CASSTPAGTGGREQYF.

This clonotype was counted at least ten times. This chain joins TRBV5-1 and TRBJ2-5; D remains ambiguous. Germline V CDR1 and CDR2: SGHRS, YFSETQ. Trimming cost V 4 bases and J 5 bases, with 9 bases left between them. This CDR3 is 12 amino acids long. CDR3 sequence reads: CASSPNTETQYF. DNA for the CDR3: TGCGCCAGCAGCCCAAATACGGAGACCCAGTACTTC.

This clonotype has a count of ten or more. The V gene is TRBV3-1, the J gene TRBJ2-5; 9 bases line up with TRBD2. The CDR3 contains 15 residues. Losses at the gene ends were 4 bases for V and 4 bases for J; bases not matched to a gene: 7. The germline V gene encodes CDR1 LGHDT and CDR2 YNNKEL (reference sequence). The CDR3 spells CASSPRSGSGETQYF. The CDR3 bases are TGTGCCAGCAGCCCACGTAGCGGGAGCGGAGAGACCCAGTACTTC.

The chain links TRBV27 to TRBJ1-6, with a possible D match to TRBD1 (6 bases). This CDR3 spans 14 amino acids. V gave up 5 bases and J gave up 5 bases, with 10 bases separating them. Germline CDR1 reads MNHEY; CDR2 reads SMNVEV (reference sequence). CDR3 sequence: CASSNRANNSPLHF. The CDR3 bases are TGTGCCAGCAGTAACAGGGCTAATAATTCACCCCTCCACTTT.